This record looks at one TCR beta chain sequence and its context. Its antigen target is currently unknown. Base qualities are not recorded, but no much larger clone differs from it by a single base. This entry is derived from a study of beta chain features in type 1 diabetes (dated by TCRdb to 2017 to 2018). About the full investigation: Mean age, gender distribution, total cell number and subset yield were not different between patients and healthy donors. In the study, TCRB repertoires of sorted circulating CD4+ T cell subsets from recently diagnosed type 1 diabetes patients were compared with those of matched healthy donors. Across all samples, around 100 million sorted cells were examined, and cell number per subset correlated strongly with RNA yield. Whereas all 30 or so donors provided naive and central memory subsets, regulatory and stem cell-like memory subsets were isolated from just 8 patients and about 8 healthy donors.

Overall study results and their limits: Naive, central memory and regulatory TCRB repertoires appeared more similar among patients than among healthy donors. At VDJ recombination sites, patients with type 1 diabetes made fewer insertions and deleted more nucleotides, a pattern implying thymic rearrangement abnormalities. Sequencing cDNA rather than genomic DNA could over-represent highly expressing activated cells, although activation and CD3 levels did not differ between groups. A moderate but significant shortening of TCRB CDR3 length was observed in type 1 diabetes patients in all four CD4+ subsets. Because the HLA sub-analyses included only small numbers of individuals, any influence of HLA type on TCRB rearrangement was left unresolved. PCR might favor shorter templates, but patient and control samples were amplified and corrected together, so any skew would affect both groups equally.

A single peripheral blood draw of 95 to 150 mL on average was collected from each donor into heparinised tubes. Using a panel that included CD45RO, CCR7, CD25, CD127, CD95 and CD27, naive, central memory, regulatory and stem cell-like memory CD4+ T cells were sorted on a BD FACSAria II. All sorted populations exceeded 95% purity. PBMCs were isolated immediately by Lymphoprep density gradient centrifugation and stained directly without culture. To minimize batch effects, samples were stained and sorted in pairs, one healthy donor with one patient per experiment. The CDR3 contains 15 residues, cysteine and phenylalanine counted. Kept here is only the CDR3 DNA, which spans 45 bases and is read in frame from base 1. V ends up 0 bases short and J 8 bases short, with an unmatched junction base count of 6. Per the germline V gene (reference sequence), SEHNR is the CDR1 and FQNEAQ is the CDR2. The entire isolated RNA was reverse transcribed using the High Capacity cDNA Reverse Transcription Kit, and thus expressed TCRB transcripts were sequenced. Naive, central memory and regulatory T cell samples underwent deep immunoSEQ sequencing, averaging roughly 3.4 million total reads per sample. After sorted cells were lysed in RLT buffer, RNA was extracted with DNase-treated RNeasy Micro or Mini kits, with the choice depending on cell number. To prevent cross-contamination, every cell subset was processed on its own, while patient and healthy donor samples were processed together. Using the immunoSEQ multiplex PCR, TCRB sequences were amplified from cDNA into 87-bp fragments spanning the CDR3 region. The amplicons were sequenced using the Illumina HiSeq platform. From the authors' description of their analysis: PCR bias was corrected computationally using synthetic template baselines, and reads within Hamming distance 2 were collapsed, with unmergeable singletons discarded. Reads were aligned against IMGT to assign V, D and J genes, CDR3 length and insertions or deletions at six rearrangement sites. Within each subset, clonotype counts were normalized to sorted cell number, after which true diversity and Gini coefficients were computed with the tcR R package. The overlap coefficient, calculated on TCRB nucleotide sequences, was used to quantify repertoire sharing. In TCRdb, the immuneACCESS table is reduced to in-frame sequences with V and J assigned. These tables do not hold every clone; where another copy was compared, an unresolved V gene accounts for under half, and the others remain unexplained. V, J and clone size are those of that table, while D and trimming were read from the DNA. The sample has roughly 50,000 clones on record, roughly 39% of them singletons. The ten largest make up 1.4% of the sample.

The receptor was isolated from a man aged 25 to 40 with type 1 diabetes. The rearrangement combines TRBV7-9 with TRBJ2-1, with TRBD2 identical over 8 junction bases. Sequencing input: Tregs from blood. Taken with the paper, the label for cell subset or site translates to: regulatory CD4+ T cells. CDR3 reads: CASSLALREGDEQFF. The DNA sequence reads TGTGCCAGCAGCTTAGCGTTACGGGAGGGCGATGAGCAGTTCTTC.